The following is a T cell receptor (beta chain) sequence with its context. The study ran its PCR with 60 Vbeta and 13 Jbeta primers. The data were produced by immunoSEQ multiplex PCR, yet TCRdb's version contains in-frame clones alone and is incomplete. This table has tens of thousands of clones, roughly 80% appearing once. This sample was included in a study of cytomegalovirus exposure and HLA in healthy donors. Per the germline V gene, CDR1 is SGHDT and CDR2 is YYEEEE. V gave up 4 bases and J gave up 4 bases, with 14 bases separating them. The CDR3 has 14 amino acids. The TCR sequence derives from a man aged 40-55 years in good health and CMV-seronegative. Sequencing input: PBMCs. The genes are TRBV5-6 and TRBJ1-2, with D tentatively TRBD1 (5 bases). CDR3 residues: CASSAGKVGYGYTF. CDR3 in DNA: TGTGCCAGCAGCGCAGGGAAGGTTGGCTATGGCTACACCTTC.